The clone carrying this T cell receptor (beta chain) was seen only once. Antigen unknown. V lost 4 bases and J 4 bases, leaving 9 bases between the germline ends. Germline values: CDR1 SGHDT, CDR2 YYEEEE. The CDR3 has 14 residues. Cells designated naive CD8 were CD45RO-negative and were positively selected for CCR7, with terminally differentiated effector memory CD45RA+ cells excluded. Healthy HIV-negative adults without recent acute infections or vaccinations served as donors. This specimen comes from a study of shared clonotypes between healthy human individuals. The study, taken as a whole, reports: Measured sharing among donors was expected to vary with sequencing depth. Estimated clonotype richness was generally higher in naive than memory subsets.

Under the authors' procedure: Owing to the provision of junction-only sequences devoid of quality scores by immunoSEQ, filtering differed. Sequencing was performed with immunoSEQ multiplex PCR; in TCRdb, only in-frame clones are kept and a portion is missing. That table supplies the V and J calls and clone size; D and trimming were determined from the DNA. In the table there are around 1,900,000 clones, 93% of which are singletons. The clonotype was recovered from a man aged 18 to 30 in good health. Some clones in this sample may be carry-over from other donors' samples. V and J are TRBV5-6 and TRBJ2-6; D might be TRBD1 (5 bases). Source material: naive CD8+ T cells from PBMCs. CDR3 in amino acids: CASSPGYGANVLTF. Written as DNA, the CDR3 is TGTGCCAGCAGCCCAGGGTACGGGGCCAACGTCCTGACTTTC.